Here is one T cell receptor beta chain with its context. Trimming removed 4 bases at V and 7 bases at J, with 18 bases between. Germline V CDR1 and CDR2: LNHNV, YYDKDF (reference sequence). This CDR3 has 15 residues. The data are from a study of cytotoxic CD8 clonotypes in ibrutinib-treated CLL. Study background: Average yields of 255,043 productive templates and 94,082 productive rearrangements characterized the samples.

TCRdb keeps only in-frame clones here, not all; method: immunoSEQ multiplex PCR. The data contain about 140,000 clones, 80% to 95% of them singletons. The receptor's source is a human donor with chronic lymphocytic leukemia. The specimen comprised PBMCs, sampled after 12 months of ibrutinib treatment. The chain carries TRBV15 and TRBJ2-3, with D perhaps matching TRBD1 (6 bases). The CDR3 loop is CATSTPSKQGHTQYF. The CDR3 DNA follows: TGTGCCACCAGCACCCCCTCAAAACAGGGCCATACGCAGTATTTT.